This T cell receptor beta chain is drawn from a study of blood T cell repertoires in COVID-19. The protocol was immunoSEQ multiplex PCR, while the TCRdb copy is restricted to in-frame clones and leaves out a portion. The repertoire holds around 290,000 clones, with 80% to 90% as singletons. CDR1 and CDR2 (germline): MDHEN, SYDVKM. Trimming took 6 bases from V and 10 from J; bases not matched to a gene: 7. The CDR3 length is 14 residues. The rearrangement uses TRBV28 and TRBJ1-4; 11 bases align to TRBD1. The TCR sequence derives from an older woman with COVID-19, enrolled during active disease. Sequencing was done on a sample of peripheral blood. DNA of the CDR3: TGTGCCAGCAGCGGGGACAGGGGGTTGGCAAAACTGTTTTTT. The encoded protein is CASSGDRGLAKLFF. Full variable domain (outside the CDR3, taken from reference TRBV28 and TRBJ1-4): DVKVTQSSRYLVKRTGEKVFLECVQDMDHENMFWYRQDPGLGLRLIYFSYDVKMKEKGDIPEGYSVSREKKERFSLILESASTNQTSMYLCASSGDRGLAKLFFGSGTQLSVL.